This entry lists 6 T cell receptor beta chains sequenced from one sample in a study of blood T cell repertoires in COVID-19. Profiled with immunoSEQ multiplex PCR; TCRdb holds only in-frame clones, not every one. The top ten hold roughly 3.4% of the sample, which has 120,000 to 150,000 clones, around 80% seen once. Sequenced: peripheral blood. The receptors stem from a man aged 55 to 70 with acute or convalescent COVID-19.

This clone occurred a few times. V usage is TRBV20-1 and J usage is TRBJ1-4; TRBD1 matches 9 bases. The CDR3 runs 11 residues. The V segment lost 6 bases and the J segment 10 bases; nucleotides outside the gene matches: 3. Germline-derived CDR1 and CDR2 are DFQATT and SNEGSKA (reference sequence). This CDR3 is CSAPDRGKLFF. The CDR3 nucleotides are TGCAGTGCCCCGGACAGGGGAAAACTGTTTTTT.

This chain links TRBV27 with TRBJ2-2, with 8 positions matching TRBD2. Looked up from germline, CDR1 is MNHEY and CDR2 is SMNVEV (reference sequence). The CDR3 runs to 15 residues. The ends lost 3 bases at V and 5 bases at J; junction bases unmatched: 5. The CDR3: CASSFGGVPTGELFF. The CDR3, as DNA: TGTGCCAGCAGTTTCGGGGGGGTGCCGACCGGGGAGCTGTTTTTT.

CDR3 in amino acids: CAWNQGANTEAFF. The CDR3 DNA reads as TGTGCCTGGAATCAGGGGGCGAACACTGAAGCTTTCTTT. The gene calls are TRBV30 and TRBJ1-1, with 8 bases that match TRBD1. CDR1 GTSNPN and CDR2 SVGIG come from the germline V gene (reference sequence). V lost 4 bases, J lost 1 base, and 2 bases stayed unmatched. There are 13 residues in the CDR3. Drawing the rest from reference TRBV30 and TRBJ1-1, the complete variable domain is SQTIHQWPATLVQPVGSPLSLECTVEGTSNPNLYWYRQAAGRGLQLLFYSVGIGQISSEVPQNLSASRPQDRQFILSSKKLLLSDSGFYLCAWNQGANTEAFFGQGTRLTVV.

This chain connects TRBV30 to TRBJ1-1, with a possible D match to TRBD1 (6 bases). The CDR3 totals 14 residues. V was trimmed by 1 base and J by 5 bases, leaving 14 bases between them. CDR1 is GTSNPN and CDR2 is SVGIG in the germline V gene (reference sequence). The CDR3 nucleotides read TGTGCCTGGAGTGAGGGCAGGGGAGGGACTGAAGCTTTCTTT. It encodes CAWSEGRGGTEAFF.

The chain combines TRBV19 with TRBJ2-2; 7 nucleotides align to TRBD1. Germline trimming cut 6 bases from V and 5 bases from J; bases unmatched to any gene: 12. The germline gives CDR1 LNHDA, CDR2 SQIVND (reference sequence). This CDR3 has 16 residues. CDR3 amino acids: CASSKDDRVGTGELFF. CDR3 DNA: TGTGCCAGTAGCAAAGATGACAGGGTAGGGACCGGGGAGCTGTTTTTT.

A single count supports this clone. J is TRBJ2-3 and V is TRBV28; 7 positions match TRBD2. Germline CDR1 reads MDHEN; CDR2 reads SYDVKM. V lost 5 bases, J lost 4 bases, and 18 bases stayed unmatched. The CDR3 is made up of 18 amino acids. The CDR3 here is CASSTREGGSSVPDTQYF. The DNA for the CDR3 is TGTGCCAGCAGTACTCGAGAAGGCGGGAGTTCCGTCCCAGATACGCAGTATTTT.